The clone carrying this T cell receptor beta chain showed up just once. V lost 5 bases to trimming and J lost 0 bases; unmatched junction nucleotides: 6. There are 15 residues in the CDR3. The V gene's germline CDR1 is LNHDA and CDR2 SQIVND (reference sequence). This sample was taken from a study of blood T cell repertoires in COVID-19. Only in-frame clones appear in the TCRdb table, and some are missing; sequencing was by immunoSEQ multiplex PCR. This sample has a few hundred thousand clones, with roughly 90% found just once. The chain employs TRBV19 and TRBJ1-1; 7 bases align to TRBD1. The TCR was taken from a woman aged 55-75 years with acute or convalescent COVID-19. The specimen sequenced was peripheral blood. The CDR3 spells CASSSSTGMNTEAFF. The CDR3 DNA follows: TGTGCCAGTAGTTCCTCGACAGGGATGAACACTGAAGCTTTCTTT. Drawing the rest from reference TRBV19 and TRBJ1-1, the complete variable domain is DGGITQSPKYLFRKEGQNVTLSCEQNLNHDAMYWYRQDPGQGLRLIYYSQIVNDFQKGDIAEGYSVSREKKESFPLTVTSAQKNPTAFYLCASSSSTGMNTEAFFGQGTRLTVV.